The text below deals with one T cell receptor (beta chain). Antigen unknown. Samples came from axillary lymph nodes draining the breast cancer. This specimen belongs to a study of breast tumors, draining lymph nodes, adjacent tissues. Whole-study findings and limits: The lymph node origin of tumor T cells was framed as consistent with a hypothesis, not demonstrated. Tumors had less TCR diversity than lymph nodes, more than nontumor tissue. Most tumor T cells seemingly derive from lymph node, then expand in tumor.

TCRdb used MiXCR to reprocess the multiplex PCR reads, holding one entry per CDR3 protein. This sample carries roughly 120,000 distinct CDR3 sequences, roughly 21% of them seen once, and the ten largest clones take around 3.5%. V dropped 4 bases and J dropped 5; count of bases not matched to a gene: 15. CDR1 is MDHEN, CDR2 SYDVKM, per germline. This CDR3 is built from 17 residues. This clonotype was sampled from a female donor with breast cancer. Some clones in this sample may be carry-over from other donors' samples. Input material: axillary lymph node tissue. The chain joins TRBV28 to TRBJ2-7, with TRBD1 matching 9 bases. The CDR3 is CASSSPNPGQGYDEQYF. CDR3 in DNA: TGTGCCAGCAGTTCTCCCAACCCGGGACAGGGTTACGACGAGCAGTACTTC.